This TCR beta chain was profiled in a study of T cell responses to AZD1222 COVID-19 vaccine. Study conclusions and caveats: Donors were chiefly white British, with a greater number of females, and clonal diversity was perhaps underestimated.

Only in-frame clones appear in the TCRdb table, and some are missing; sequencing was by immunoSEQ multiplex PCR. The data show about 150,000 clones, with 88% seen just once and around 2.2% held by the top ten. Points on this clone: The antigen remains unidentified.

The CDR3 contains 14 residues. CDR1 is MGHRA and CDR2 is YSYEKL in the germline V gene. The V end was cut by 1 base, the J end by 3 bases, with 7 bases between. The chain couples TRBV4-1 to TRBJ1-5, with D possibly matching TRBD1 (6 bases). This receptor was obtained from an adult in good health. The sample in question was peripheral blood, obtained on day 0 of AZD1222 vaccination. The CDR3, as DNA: TGCGCCAGCAGCCAAGGGGGGGCCAATCAGCCCCAGCATTTT. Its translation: CASSQGGANQPQHF.